The next 20 T cell receptor beta chains were all read from a single sample in a study of CD8+ T cells in alopecia areata. cDNA prepared by RNA extraction and subsequent reverse transcription served as the template for sequencing. The method was immunoSEQ multiplex PCR; TCRdb's version includes in-frame clones alone and lacks a portion of them. Of some 120,000 clones in the sample, 40% to 55% were seen once. Sequenced material: NKG2D-low CD8+ T cells sorted from blood. The source of these receptors is a human donor with alopecia areata.

This clone was counted a few times. The chain recombines TRBV29-1 with TRBJ2-1, with unresolved D. CDR3 length equals 12 residues. Germline CDR1 is SQVTM and CDR2 is ANQGSEA. V lost 6 bases to trimming and J lost 6 bases, with 12 bases between them. The CDR3 loop is CSVPPAANEQFF. DNA for the CDR3: TGCAGCGTCCCCCCGGCGGCCAATGAGCAGTTCTTC.

V usage is TRBV27 and J usage is TRBJ1-6; a possible D gene is TRBD1 (6 bases). This CDR3 comprises 16 residues. Trimming took 3 bases from V and 11 from J, leaving 20 bases between them. CDR1 and CDR2 (germline): MNHEY, SMNVEV (reference sequence). CDR3 amino acids: CASSFSPPGTRAPLHF. CDR3 DNA: TGTGCCAGCAGTTTTTCCCCCCCCGGGACAAGGGCACCCCTCCACTTT.

The rearrangement links TRBV5-1 to TRBJ2-7, with 10 bases lining up with TRBD1. The CDR3 loop spans 17 amino acids. Looked up from germline, CDR1 is SGHRS and CDR2 is YFSETQ. After removal of 4 bases from V and 4 bases from J, the junction contained 14 bases not matched to a gene. The CDR3 spells CASSLGLPGQGSYEQYF. The CDR3 DNA is TGCGCCAGCAGCCTGGGGCTCCCGGGACAGGGGTCATACGAGCAGTACTTC. Complete variable domain (other parts from reference TRBV5-1 and TRBJ2-7): KAGVTQTPRYLIKTRGQQVTLSCSPISGHRSVSWYQQTPGQGLQFLFEYFSETQRNKGNFPGRFSGRQFSNSRSEMNVSTLELGDSALYLCASSLGLPGQGSYEQYFGPGTRLTVT.

V gene TRBV27 combines with J gene TRBJ2-5; unclear D gene. The ends were cut back, 10 bases at V and 2 bases at J, with 14 bases in the middle. The length of the CDR3 is 13 residues. The V gene's germline CDR1 is MNHEY and CDR2 SMNVEV (reference sequence). The CDR3 region is CATMPRLQETQYF. For the CDR3, the DNA is TGTGCCACCATGCCCCGCTTGCAAGAGACCCAGTACTTC.

The chain joins TRBV29-1 to TRBJ2-7, with D tentatively TRBD1 (6 bases). This CDR3 has 11 amino acids. CDR1 SQVTM and CDR2 ANQGSEA come from the germline V gene. V lost 4 bases and J lost 3, with 7 bases in between. The CDR3 loop is CSVVQGYEQYF. DNA of the CDR3: TGCAGCGTTGTACAGGGCTACGAGCAGTACTTC.

The V and J genes are TRBV27 and TRBJ1-1; D remains ambiguous. V shed 7 bases and J shed 8 bases, with 11 bases lying between them. The CDR3 runs 11 residues. Looked up from germline, CDR1 is MNHEY and CDR2 is SMNVEV (reference sequence). The CDR3 loop reads CASTAFNEAFF. The DNA for the CDR3 is TGTGCCAGCACCGCCTTTAACGAAGCTTTCTTT.

This clone has just a few counts. Distinct nucleotide sequences in the sample also encode this CDR3. The chain is built from TRBV29-1 and TRBJ2-7; 7 nucleotides align to TRBD2. The CDR3 has 12 amino acids. CDR1 SQVTM and CDR2 ANQGSEA come from the germline V gene. V lost 3 bases and J lost 2; bases outside the gene matches: 1. CDR3 residues: CSVELAAYEQYF. CDR3 DNA sequence: TGCAGCGTTGAGCTAGCGGCCTACGAGCAGTACTTC.

This clone was counted only a few times. Here the CDR3 DNA reads TGTGCCAGCAGTTTAGGACTAGCGGGAGGCAATGAGCAGTTCTTC. The encoded protein is CASSLGLAGGNEQFF. The rearrangement links TRBV27 to TRBJ2-1; the match to TRBD2 covers 14 bases. The CDR3 spans 15 residues. Germline lookup yields CDR1 MNHEY and CDR2 SMNVEV (reference sequence). The trim removed 2 bases at V and 6 bases at J, leaving 0 bases unmatched.

This chain connects TRBV30 to TRBJ1-2; 10 bases agree with TRBD1. This CDR3 region has 12 residues. CDR1 is GTSNPN, CDR2 SVGIG, per germline (reference sequence). The junction had 1 base not matched to a gene; V was cut back by 3 bases and J by 6 bases. CDR3 nucleotide sequence: TGTGCCTGGAGCGGGACAGGGGATGGCTACACCTTC. Encoded protein: CAWSGTGDGYTF.

The sample holds a few counts of this clone. The V call is TRBV29-1, the J call TRBJ2-5, with D unresolved. The CDR3 length is 11 residues. Trimming stripped 4 bases from V and 7 bases from J, with 10 bases between. CDR1 is SQVTM, CDR2 ANQGSEA, per germline. The CDR3 region is CSVAQLGTQYF. CDR3 in DNA: TGCAGCGTTGCACAGCTAGGGACCCAGTACTTC.

This chain uses TRBV27 with TRBJ2-2, with a tentative D call TRBD2 (5 bases). The V gene lost 7 bases and the J gene lost 1 base, with 16 bases spanning the gap. The CDR3 has 16 amino acids. Germline V gene sequence: CDR1 MNHEY, CDR2 SMNVEV (reference sequence). CDR3 sequence reads: CASTGLWQENTGELFF. The CDR3 region has the DNA TGTGCCAGCACGGGGTTGTGGCAGGAGAACACCGGGGAGCTGTTTTTT.

This clone appeared once. This chain uses TRBV6-6 with TRBJ2-5; D uncertain. This CDR3 has 10 amino acids. Germline V gene data show CDR1 as MNHNY and CDR2 as SVGAGI (reference sequence). The V and J ends lost 6 bases and 8 bases respectively, with 7 bases between them. The CDR3 coding sequence is TGTGCCAGCAGAGACCTAACCCAGTACTTC. Amino acids: CASRDLTQYF.

This clone was observed once. The gene calls are TRBV7-6 and TRBJ2-6, with D possibly being TRBD1 (5 bases). Trimming stripped 5 bases from V and 2 bases from J, with 10 bases between. Germline CDR1 is SGHVS and CDR2 is FNYEAQ. The CDR3 length is 15 residues. In nucleotides, the CDR3 is TGTGCCAGCAGCACACAGGCGGCTGGGGCCAACGTCCTGACTTTC. Amino acids: CASSTQAAGANVLTF.

The V gene is TRBV27, the J gene TRBJ2-1; the match to TRBD2 covers 8 bases. The CDR3 contains 16 residues. V lost 5 bases to trimming and J lost 0 bases; unmatched junction nucleotides: 6. The germline gives CDR1 MNHEY, CDR2 SMNVEV (reference sequence). CDR3 protein: CASSLLAGSSYNEQFF. The CDR3 bases are TGTGCCAGCAGTCTATTAGCGGGGAGCTCCTACAATGAGCAGTTCTTC.

In its sample, this clone was seen a few times. The chain links TRBV5-1 to TRBJ1-1; D gene uncertain. CDR3 length: 12 amino acids. The V end was cut by 3 bases, the J end by 4 bases, with 7 bases between. CDR1 is SGHRS and CDR2 is YFSETQ in the germline V gene. CDR3 residues: CASSSGGTEAFF. CDR3 DNA: TGCGCCAGCAGCTCTGGCGGCACTGAAGCTTTCTTT.

This clone was detected only once. The chain carries TRBV27 and TRBJ2-1; D not resolved. Per germline, CDR1 MNHEY and CDR2 SMNVEV (reference sequence). The CDR3 totals 13 residues. Between the trimmed V and J ends, which lost 5 bases and 2 bases, there was a span of 7 bases. CDR3 protein: CASSLVAYNEQFF. Written as DNA, the CDR3 is TGTGCCAGCAGTCTGGTGGCCTACAATGAGCAGTTCTTC.

The chain employs TRBV30 and TRBJ1-2; D possibly corresponds to TRBD1 (5 bases). CDR3 length: 13 amino acids. Germline V lookup: CDR1 GTSNPN, CDR2 SVGIG (reference sequence). Trimming stripped 0 bases from V and 8 bases from J, with 13 bases between. This CDR3 reads CAWSVGEVRGYTF. The CDR3 DNA sequence: TGTGCCTGGAGTGTGGGGGAAGTAAGAGGCTACACCTTC.

A note on this clone: At the DNA level, this CDR3 is encoded by other sequences in the same sample as well. The chain links TRBV20-1 to TRBJ2-5; unclear D gene. Per germline, CDR1 DFQATT and CDR2 SNEGSKA (reference sequence). V dropped 0 bases and J dropped 5 bases, with 4 bases sitting between them. The CDR3 spans 11 residues. Written as DNA, the CDR3 is TGCAGTGCTAGAGATCCGGAGACCCAGTACTTC. This encodes CSARDPETQYF.

The rearrangement joins TRBV11-2 to TRBJ2-6; D gene uncertain. V lost 1 base, J lost 4 bases, and 11 bases lay in between. The CDR3 runs 16 residues. Per germline, CDR1 SGHAT and CDR2 FQNNGV. CDR3 DNA sequence: TGTGCCAGCAGCTTAGTACCTGGTTCGGGGGCCAACGTCCTGACTTTC. It translates to CASSLVPGSGANVLTF. The variable domain in full, completed from reference TRBV11-2 and TRBJ2-6, reads EAGVAQSPRYKIIEKRQSVAFWCNPISGHATLYWYQQILGQGPKLLIQFQNNGVVDDSQLPKDRFSAERLKGVDSTLKIQPAKLEDSAVYLCASSLVPGSGANVLTFGAGSRLTVL.

The CDR3 here is CSASGGVSYEQYF. In DNA, the CDR3 is TGCAGCGCAAGCGGTGGAGTTTCCTACGAGCAGTACTTC. V gene TRBV29-1 combines with J gene TRBJ2-7; tentatively, D is TRBD2 (5 bases). Looked up from germline, CDR1 is SQVTM and CDR2 is ANQGSEA. The V end lost 7 bases, the J end lost 1 base, and 14 bases lay between the germline ends. CDR3 length: 13 residues.